The 30 T cell receptor beta chains in this list originate from one sample, sequenced in a study of blood T cell repertoires in COVID-19. Assay used: immunoSEQ multiplex PCR; TCRdb lists only in-frame clones, some missing. This repertoire shows 200,000 to 250,000 clones, over 75% found once; its top ten account for about 4%. Sequenced material: PBMCs or T cells enriched from blood (not recorded which). The source is a young man with acute COVID-19.

The rearrangement joins TRBV6-4 to TRBJ1-1; 8 bases line up with TRBD1. The CDR3 has 14 amino acids. After removal of 5 bases from V and 6 bases from J, the junction contained 8 bases not matched to a gene. Germline loops: CDR1 MRHNA, CDR2 SNTAGT. The CDR3 region is CASSLRQGSAEAFF. The CDR3 DNA reads TGTGCCAGCAGTCTTAGACAGGGGAGCGCTGAAGCTTTCTTT.

This chain joins TRBV6-5 and TRBJ2-3; 7 nucleotides match TRBD2. The germline gives CDR1 MNHEY, CDR2 SVGAGI. CDR3 length equals 16 residues. V was pared by 4 bases and J by 1 base, with 8 bases of the junction left unmatched. The CDR3 spells CASSFHGRGGTDTQYF. CDR3 DNA sequence: TGTGCCAGCAGTTTCCACGGCCGGGGGGGCACAGATACGCAGTATTTT.

The V gene is TRBV11-3, the J gene TRBJ2-3; TRBD1 aligns across 7 bases. Germline CDR1 and CDR2: SGHNT and YENEEA. Trimming at V came to 3 bases and at J to 2 bases, leaving 5 bases not matched to a gene. The CDR3 sequence is 15 residues long. The CDR3 DNA is TGTGCCAGCAGCTTTGGGACAGCTCCCACAGATACGCAGTATTTT. This encodes CASSFGTAPTDTQYF.

The chain recombines TRBV5-5 with TRBJ1-1, with 8 bases that match TRBD1. V was clipped by 3 bases and J by 0 bases; unmatched bases: 10. Per germline, CDR1 SGHKS and CDR2 YYEKEE (reference sequence). This CDR3 is 17 amino acids long. The CDR3 reads CASSSTGTGEMNTEAFF. Here the CDR3 DNA reads TGTGCCAGCAGCTCGACCGGGACAGGCGAAATGAACACTGAAGCTTTCTTT.

The V and J genes are TRBV29-1 and TRBJ1-1; D is ambiguous. Germline assignment: CDR1 SQVTM and CDR2 ANQGSEA. V lost 5 bases and J lost 4, with 17 bases in between. The CDR3 sequence is 14 residues long. CDR3 loop: CSVHPDALGTEAFF. The CDR3 DNA is TGCAGCGTTCATCCCGACGCCCTAGGCACTGAAGCTTTCTTT.

The rearrangement joins TRBV27 to TRBJ1-2, with a weak D call TRBD1 (5 bases). Germline assignment: CDR1 MNHEY and CDR2 SMNVEV (reference sequence). The CDR3 is 14 residues long. The V and J ends lost 6 bases and 5 bases respectively, with 16 bases between them. In nucleotides, the CDR3 is TGTGCCAGCAGCCCATGGGAGGGGAGGTATGGCTACACCTTC. This sequence encodes CASSPWEGRYGYTF.

As for this clone: The sample contains more than one DNA sequence encoding this CDR3. The V call is TRBV19, the J call TRBJ1-5; 9 nucleotides align to TRBD1. CDR1 and CDR2 (germline): LNHDA, SQIVND (reference sequence). Trimming took 8 bases from V and 2 from J; bases not matched to a gene: 1. CDR3 size: 13 residues. The CDR3 DNA sequence: TGTGCCAGTTGGGACAGGGGCAATCAGCCCCAGCATTTT. Its translation is CASWDRGNQPQHF.

This chain joins TRBV19 and TRBJ2-1, with TRBD2 matching over 12 bases. Germline V gene data show CDR1 as LNHDA and CDR2 as SQIVND (reference sequence). The CDR3 totals 17 residues. V shed 10 bases and J 0 bases; nucleotides not matched to a gene: 10. In nucleotides, the CDR3 is TGTGCCACCAAGACTAGCGGGGGCGGGAGCTCCTACAATGAGCAGTTCTTC. Amino acid sequence: CATKTSGGGSSYNEQFF.

This clone occurred once. The chain recombines TRBV6-1 with TRBJ1-2; D gene ambiguous. This CDR3 has 14 residues. Looked up from germline, CDR1 is MNHNS and CDR2 is SASEGT. Trimming removed 1 base at V and 2 bases at J, with 8 bases between. The CDR3 loop is CASSEDRPNYGYTF. In DNA, the CDR3 is TGTGCCAGCAGTGAAGATCGTCCCAACTATGGCTACACCTTC.

The gene calls are TRBV10-3 and TRBJ1-2; D call uncertain. The V end lost 4 bases, the J end lost 4 bases, and 13 bases lay between the germline ends. Per germline, CDR1 ENHRY and CDR2 SYGVKD. The CDR3 extends over 14 amino acids. The CDR3 region is CAISVAGETYGYTF. CDR3 DNA sequence: TGTGCCATCAGTGTGGCAGGTGAGACCTATGGCTACACCTTC.

The V call is TRBV14, the J call TRBJ2-6; D ambiguous. CDR3 length: 19 residues. Germline V gene sequence: CDR1 SGHDN, CDR2 FVKESK. The V end lost 3 bases, the J end lost 1 base, and 19 bases lay between the germline ends. The CDR3: CASSQWSGILPSGANVLTF. Here the CDR3 DNA reads TGTGCCAGCAGCCAGTGGTCAGGTATCCTTCCGTCTGGGGCCAACGTCCTGACTTTC.

The V call is TRBV10-2, the J call TRBJ2-7, with D possibly matching TRBD1 (6 bases). Germline V CDR1 and CDR2: WSHSY, SAAADI. The ends were cut back, 4 bases at V and 0 bases at J, with 13 bases in the middle. The CDR3 is 15 amino acids. As DNA, the CDR3 is TGCGCCAGCAGTGGCAACAGGGCACCCTCCTACGAGCAGTACTTC. Its protein product is CASSGNRAPSYEQYF.

The chain links TRBV6-5 to TRBJ2-3, with D unresolved. V gave up 7 bases and J gave up 6 bases, with 14 bases separating them. The CDR3 is 13 amino acids. Looked up from germline, CDR1 is MNHEY and CDR2 is SVGAGI. CDR3 loop: CASTGFTGDTQYF. CDR3 bases: TGTGCCAGCACCGGATTTACCGGGGATACGCAGTATTTT.

Notes on this clone: The same CDR3 also results from other DNA sequences found in this sample. The rearrangement joins TRBV5-1 to TRBJ2-7, with TRBD1 matching over 7 bases. Per germline, CDR1 SGHRS and CDR2 YFSETQ. Trimming at V came to 4 bases and at J to 2 bases, leaving 3 bases not matched to a gene. The CDR3 extends over 13 amino acids. The CDR3 DNA reads TGCGCCAGCAGCGCGCAGGGGGCCTACGAGCAGTACTTC. Protein sequence: CASSAQGAYEQYF.

This chain joins TRBV3-1 (or the pseudogene TRBV3-2) and TRBJ1-4, with D perhaps TRBD1 (6 bases). The V and J ends lost 2 bases and 0 bases respectively, with 19 bases between them. CDR3 length equals 19 residues. Germline CDR1 LGHDT, CDR2 YNNKEL (reference sequence). This CDR3 reads CASSQLPGHRVATNEKLFF. The CDR3 DNA is TGTGCCAGCAGCCAACTACCGGGACATCGAGTTGCAACTAATGAAAAACTGTTTTTT.

This clone was detected only a few times. V gene TRBV6-1 combines with J gene TRBJ1-1, with TRBD1 identical over 9 bases. The germline V gene encodes CDR1 MNHNS and CDR2 SASEGT. This CDR3 is 20 amino acids long. The V gene end was trimmed by 0 bases and the J gene end by 0 bases; junction bases not matched to a gene: 14. This chain's CDR3 is CASSEAVRWDRESLNTEAFF. CDR3 DNA sequence: TGTGCCAGCAGTGAAGCTGTGAGGTGGGACAGGGAGAGCTTGAACACTGAAGCTTTCTTT.

The chain employs TRBV2 and TRBJ1-1, with 11 bases aligning to TRBD1. V lost 7 bases, J lost 10 bases, and 5 bases stayed unmatched. The length of the CDR3 is 12 residues. CDR1 SNHLY and CDR2 FYNNEI come from the germline V gene. CDR3 in amino acids: CASNRDRGVAFF. The CDR3 coding sequence is TGTGCCAGCAATCGGGACAGGGGGGTAGCTTTCTTT. Full variable domain (remainder filled in from reference TRBV2 and TRBJ1-1): EPEVTQTPSHQVTQMGQEVILRCVPISNHLYFYWYRQILGQKVEFLVSFYNNEISEKSEIFDDQFSVERPDGSNFTLKIRSTKLEDSAMYFCASNRDRGVAFFGQGTRLTVV.

V gene TRBV11-2 combines with J gene TRBJ2-2; 11 nucleotides align to TRBD1. Trimming cost V 5 bases and J 7 bases; bases outside gene matches: 9. CDR3 size: 16 residues. CDR1 SGHAT and CDR2 FQNNGV come from the germline V gene. CDR3: CASSGTGGTVGGELFF. In DNA, the CDR3 is TGTGCCAGCAGCGGGACAGGGGGGACAGTGGGCGGGGAGCTGTTTTTT. The variable domain in full, with the rest retrieved from reference TRBV11-2 and TRBJ2-2, is EAGVAQSPRYKIIEKRQSVAFWCNPISGHATLYWYQQILGQGPKLLIQFQNNGVVDDSQLPKDRFSAERLKGVDSTLKIQPAKLEDSAVYLCASSGTGGTVGGELFFGEGSRLTVL.

The chain carries TRBV6-6 and TRBJ1-2; a possible D gene is TRBD1 (6 bases). V was cut by 5 bases and J by 9 bases, with 25 bases left in between. This CDR3 spans 16 amino acids. The V gene's germline CDR1 is MNHNY and CDR2 SVGAGI (reference sequence). CDR3 residues: CASSPKVGGSTLRYTF. The DNA for the CDR3 is TGTGCCAGCAGTCCGAAAGTAGGGGGTTCTACCCTTCGCTACACCTTC.

J is TRBJ2-7 and V is TRBV27; D possibly corresponds to TRBD1 (7 bases). Germline CDR1 reads MNHEY; CDR2 reads SMNVEV (reference sequence). The CDR3 runs 13 residues. V lost 6 bases and J lost 3, with 12 bases in between. CDR3 DNA: TGTGCCAGCAGGCGGGACAGCTTCTACGAGCAGTACTTC. This translates into CASRRDSFYEQYF.

The rearrangement uses TRBV5-1 and TRBJ1-1; weak D call: TRBD1 (6 bases). The CDR3 has 16 amino acids. V lost 4 bases to trimming and J lost 4 bases, with 20 bases between them. CDR1 SGHRS and CDR2 YFSETQ come from the germline V gene. The chain's CDR3 is CASSQFTLQGVTEAFF. CDR3 coding DNA: TGCGCCAGCAGCCAATTTACGTTACAGGGAGTCACTGAAGCTTTCTTT.

The count of this clone is one. For the CDR3, the DNA is TGTGCCAGCAGCCTGTCTAGCGGGGGAAACAATGAGCAGTTCTTC. This sequence encodes CASSLSSGGNNEQFF. The chain has TRBV7-6 and TRBJ2-1; 10 nucleotides align to TRBD2. The CDR3 covers 15 residues. V was pared by 5 bases and J by 5 bases, with 6 bases of the junction left unmatched. Germline lookup yields CDR1 SGHVS and CDR2 FNYEAQ.

There are a few counts of this clone. This chain joins TRBV29-1 and TRBJ2-5, with TRBD2 matching 15 bases. This CDR3 contains 17 residues. Germline CDR1 is SQVTM and CDR2 is ANQGSEA. Losses at the gene ends were 7 bases for V and 1 base for J; bases not matched to a gene: 10. CDR3 loop: CSAAGTSGGHLQETQYF. The CDR3, as DNA: TGCAGCGCAGCCGGGACTAGCGGGGGGCACCTCCAAGAGACCCAGTACTTC.

This clone was counted between two and nine times. V usage is TRBV5-4 and J usage is TRBJ1-5; the D is unclear. The CDR3 contains 15 residues. Germline CDR1 SGHNT, CDR2 YYREEE (reference sequence). With 1 base removed from V and 1 base from J, the gap between germline ends came to 9 bases. CDR3 DNA: TGTGCCAGCAGCTTGAGTCCACAGAGCAATCAGCCCCAGCATTTT. It codes for CASSLSPQSNQPQHF.

This chain uses TRBV5-1 with TRBJ2-3; perhaps TRBD2 as D (6 bases). V lost 3 bases, J lost 0 bases, and 11 bases lay in between. Germline assignment: CDR1 SGHRS and CDR2 YFSETQ. The CDR3 totals 15 residues. The CDR3: CASSSWGDSTDTQYF. DNA for the CDR3: TGCGCCAGCAGCTCTTGGGGGGACAGCACAGATACGCAGTATTTT.

Notes on this clone: Other DNA variants within this sample encode the same CDR3. The V gene is TRBV19, the J gene TRBJ1-5, with 9 bases matching TRBD1. V shed 4 bases, J shed 2 bases, and the junction held 3 bases outside the gene matches. Germline values: CDR1 LNHDA, CDR2 SQIVND (reference sequence). The length of the CDR3 is 15 residues. The CDR3 region is CASSSTGGGNQPQHF. The CDR3 region has the DNA TGTGCCAGTAGTAGCACAGGGGGCGGCAATCAGCCCCAGCATTTT.

V gene TRBV29-1 combines with J gene TRBJ1-2; a weak D match, TRBD1 (6 bases). Germline V lookup: CDR1 SQVTM, CDR2 ANQGSEA. The CDR3 totals 11 residues. The germline V and J ends were trimmed by 7 bases and 6 bases, with 12 bases remaining between them. Here the CDR3 reads CSEIQGNGYTF. The CDR3 DNA reads TGCAGCGAGATACAGGGTAATGGCTACACCTTC.

The table lists this clone with a count of one. The chain combines TRBV4-1 with TRBJ1-5; D may be TRBD1 (6 bases). CDR3 length: 15 residues. The V gene lost 4 bases and the J gene lost 11 bases, with 21 bases spanning the gap. Germline CDR1 and CDR2: MGHRA and YSYEKL. CDR3 sequence: CASSPDGDISQAQHF. CDR3 in DNA: TGCGCCAGCAGCCCCGACGGGGACATTTCGCAGGCCCAGCATTTT.

There are a few counts of this clone. The chain combines TRBV2 with TRBJ1-5; D call uncertain. The CDR3 is 16 amino acids. Trimming pared 0 bases from V and 0 bases from J, leaving 9 bases between. The V gene's germline CDR1 is SNHLY and CDR2 FYNNEI. Here the CDR3 reads CASSEAGTDSNQPQHF. The CDR3, as DNA: TGTGCCAGCAGTGAAGCGGGCACAGATAGCAATCAGCCCCAGCATTTT.

This chain links TRBV9 with TRBJ2-2; 8 bases line up with TRBD2. V lost 7 bases, J lost 0 bases, and 5 bases stayed unmatched. The germline gives CDR1 SGDLS, CDR2 YYNGEE. The CDR3 contains 15 residues. The CDR3 sequence is CASLRGDANTGELFF. CDR3 DNA: TGTGCCAGCTTGCGGGGGGATGCGAACACCGGGGAGCTGTTTTTT. The full variable domain, in which reference TRBV9 and TRBJ2-2 provide the parts outside the CDR3, is DSGVTQTPKHLITATGQRVTLRCSPRSGDLSVYWYQQSLDQGLQFLIQYYNGEERAKGNILERFSAQQFPDLHSELNLSSLELGDSALYFCASLRGDANTGELFFGEGSRLTVL.